A selection of T cell receptor beta chains follows, all from one sample in a study of T cells in Graves' hyperthyroidism and ophthalmopathy. TCRdb itself ran the multiplex PCR reads through MiXCR, one entry per CDR3 protein. The sample has almost 600,000 distinct CDR3 sequences; roughly 46% are singletons. The sequenced sample consisted of peripheral blood or thyroid tissue (not recorded which). These receptors all come from a woman under 30 with Graves' hyperthyroidism. The CDR3 runs from the conserved cysteine through the conserved F or W. Each record gives: clone size, J gene, V gene, D gene, CDR3 DNA, CDR3 protein. D genes are given only for firm matches. Size is stated for part of the rows, as once, few or many counts, or as a class when the clone is expanded.

>.|TRBJ2-7|TRBV11-2|TRBD1
TGTGCCAGCAGCACCGACAGGGACCTCGAGCAGTACTTC
CASSTDRDLEQYF
>.|TRBJ1-4|TRBV20-1|.
TGCAGTGCCATTAACGGGGGTAATGAAAAACTGTTTTTT
CSAINGGNEKLFF
>.|TRBJ2-1|TRBV7-2|.
TGTGCCAGCAGCCCCTCTAGCGCAACCTACAATGAGCAGTTCTTC
CASSPSSATYNEQFF
>many|TRBJ1-1|TRBV11-3|.
TGTGCCAGCAGCTTAGATGGGGGAACCGGGAACACTGAAGCTTTCTTT
CASSLDGGTGNTEAFF
>.|TRBJ2-1|TRBV20-1|.
TGCAGTGCTAGAGATTATGGCGCGGGAAGAACCTACAATGAGCAGTTCTTC
CSARDYGAGRTYNEQFF
>.|TRBJ1-5|TRBV2|TRBD1
TGTGCCAGCAACCCACGGGGTGGGACAGCCAATCAGCCCCAGCATTTT
CASNPRGGTANQPQHF
>many|TRBJ1-6|TRBV4-3|TRBD1
TGCGCCAGCAGCCAAGGGGACAGAAGCTCCTATAATTCACCCCTCCACTTT
CASSQGDRSSYNSPLHF
>few|TRBJ2-3|TRBV5-1|TRBD2
TGCGCCAGCAGCTTGTCTAGCGGGAGGGTGGATACGCAGTATTTT
CASSLSSGRVDTQYF
>.|TRBJ1-2|TRBV7-3|.
TGTGCCAGCAGCCCTAGCCAAGAGGAGGGTTACTATGGCTACACCTTC
CASSPSQEEGYYGYTF
>.|TRBJ2-7|TRBV19|TRBD2
TGTGCCAGTAGTATTCGGAGCGGGAGGGAGTACGAGCAGTACTTC
CASSIRSGREYEQYF
>few|TRBJ2-7|TRBV20-1|TRBD2
TGCAGTGCTACCCCGACGGGGGGTTCTAGCTACGAGCAGTACTTC
CSATPTGGSSYEQYF
>.|TRBJ2-7|TRBV20-1|.
TGCAGTGCTAGATGGGCGAACTCCTACGAGCAGTACTTC
CSARWANSYEQYF
>many|TRBJ2-7|TRBV20-1|TRBD2
TGCAGTGCTAGAGATCTTAGCGGGAGTTCTTACGAGCAGTACTTC
CSARDLSGSSYEQYF
>many|TRBJ1-6|TRBV5-1|.
TGCGCCAGCAGCTTGGTTGTCAGGTCCAGCTCCTATAATTCACCCCTCCACTTT
CASSLVVRSSSYNSPLHF
>once|TRBJ1-1|TRBV20-1|TRBD1
TGCAGTGCTATTAGCGGGACAGACAACACTGAAGCTTTCTTT
CSAISGTDNTEAFF
>.|TRBJ1-6|TRBV10-3|.
TGTGCCATGGGGGGCAGCTATAATTCACCCCTCCACTTT
CAMGGSYNSPLHF
>few|TRBJ1-5|TRBV11-1|TRBD1
TGTGCCAGCAGCGTAGACAGGGGGCACAATCAGCCCCAGCATTTT
CASSVDRGHNQPQHF
>.|TRBJ1-6|TRBV15|TRBD1
TGTGCCACCAGCAGCCTGGGGGACAGGGATAATTCACCCCTCCACTTT
CATSSLGDRDNSPLHF
>few|TRBJ1-3|TRBV27|.
TGTGCCAGCAGTCACGAGTGGACAGACTCTGGAAACACCATATATTTT
CASSHEWTDSGNTIYF
>many|TRBJ1-5|TRBV6-6|.
TGTGCCAGCAGTTACCTTGCCCCGGGAGAACAGCCCCAGCATTTT
CASSYLAPGEQPQHF
>many|TRBJ2-7|TRBV5-4|TRBD2
TGTGCCAGCAGCCCTAGGACTAGCGGGAGGTATGGGGAGCAGTACTTC
CASSPRTSGRYGEQYF
>.|TRBJ2-5|TRBV6-2/TRBV6-3|TRBD1
TGTGCCAGCAGTTACGCTCCTGGACAGGCGGCTGAGACCCAGTACTTC
CASSYAPGQAAETQYF
>many|TRBJ2-5|TRBV7-2|.
TGTGCCAGCAGCTTTAGTTGGGGGGCCAGCCAAGAGACCCAGTACTTC
CASSFSWGASQETQYF
>.|TRBJ2-7|TRBV29-1|TRBD1
TGCAGCGTTCTGACAGGGGACGAGCAGTACTTC
CSVLTGDEQYF
>many|TRBJ2-1|TRBV10-3|TRBD1
TGTGCCATCAGTGTGGACAGGGAGGACCAGCAGTTCTTC
CAISVDREDQQFF
>many|TRBJ2-2|TRBV7-9|TRBD2
TGTGCCAGCAGCCCCCGACTAGCGGGATCGAACACCGGGGAGCTGTTTTTT
CASSPRLAGSNTGELFF
>.|TRBJ2-5|TRBV7-2|TRBD1
TGTGCCAGCAGCCGCAGGGGGCTAGTGGGGGAGACCCAGTACTTC
CASSRRGLVGETQYF
>.|TRBJ1-2|TRBV6-1|.
TGTGCCAGCAGTGAAGGGCATTTC
CASSEGHF
>many|TRBJ1-1|TRBV20-1|.
TGCAGTGCTAGAAATGGGAGGTTCACTGAAGCTTTCTTT
CSARNGRFTEAFF
>.|TRBJ1-1|TRBV7-9|TRBD1
TGTGCCAGCATAGGGGGCGAAGCTTTCTTT
CASIGGEAFF
>many|TRBJ1-1|TRBV6-5|TRBD1
TGTGCCAGCAGATCCAGGGGGCACACTGAAGCTTTCTTT
CASRSRGHTEAFF
>many|TRBJ2-2|TRBV5-5|TRBD1
TGTGCCAGCAGCTTGGACCTTTTCGACAGGGGAGGAAACACCGGGGAGCTGTTTTTT
CASSLDLFDRGGNTGELFF
>.|TRBJ2-5|TRBV10-3|TRBD2
TGTGCCATCAGTGCTATTAGCGGGAGGGCGCAAGAGACCCAGTACTTC
CAISAISGRAQETQYF
>many|TRBJ2-7|TRBV7-9|TRBD2
TGTGCCAGCAGCCCCCAGGGACTAGCGGGAGGGTTCTACGAGCAGTACTTC
CASSPQGLAGGFYEQYF
>.|TRBJ1-1|TRBV24-1|.
TGTGCCATCTCTCCCGGGACTAGCGACACTGAAGCTTTCTTT
CAISPGTSDTEAFF
>.|TRBJ2-3|TRBV2|.
TGTGCCAGCGCTTTCAGCACAGATACGCAGTATTTT
CASAFSTDTQYF
>.|TRBJ2-7|TRBV5-1|.
TGCGCCAGCAGCTTGGAACTAAGCAATGAGCAGTACTTC
CASSLELSNEQYF
>few|TRBJ2-7|TRBV7-2|TRBD2
TGTGCCAGCAGCCCCCTAGCGGGAGATTGGTACGAGCAGTACTTC
CASSPLAGDWYEQYF
>.|TRBJ2-1|TRBV25-1|TRBD1
TGTGCCAGCAGTGCCCGACAGGGGTGGGATGAGCAGTTCTTC
CASSARQGWDEQFF
>.|TRBJ2-1|TRBV15|.
TGTGCCACCAGCAGAGATAGACGCCCGGGACACTACAATGAGCAGTTCTTC
CATSRDRRPGHYNEQFF
>.|TRBJ1-3|TRBV29-1|.
TGCAGCGCCCGGCCTGGGGGCAATGAGCAGGAAGGAAACACCATATATTTT
CSARPGGNEQEGNTIYF
>.|TRBJ1-2|TRBV7-3|.
TGTGCCAGCAGCCGGGCCGGACAGACAACGTATGGCTACACCTTC
CASSRAGQTTYGYTF
>.|TRBJ2-7|TRBV3-1|TRBD2
TGTGCCAGCAGCCAATTAGGGGGGACTAGCGGCACCTACGAGCAGTACTTC
CASSQLGGTSGTYEQYF
>.|TRBJ1-2|TRBV13|.
TGTGCTAGCAGCTTAGGACTAGCAGGCTACACCTTC
CASSLGLAGYTF